This T cell receptor (beta chain) was recorded in a study of spatial heterogeneity in lung cancer. On the study more broadly: Counts of TCR transcripts in tumor regions tracked strongly with a T cell module score that came from matched bulk RNA-seq.

V was trimmed by 2 bases and J by 2 bases, leaving 8 bases between them. There are 14 residues in the CDR3. Germline V CDR1 and CDR2: MNHNY, SVGAGI (reference sequence). TCRdb re-called the 5' RACE reads through MiXCR, storing one row per CDR3 protein. This table has under 15,000 distinct CDR3 sequences, approximately 2.9% appearing once. General study findings and limits: Tumor mutation counts were tracked by expanded intratumoral alpha and beta TCR counts.

Specified time point: sample taken at primary tumor resection. This clonotype was seen many times. What it binds is unknown. The J gene is TRBJ2-3, the V gene TRBV6-6; D might be TRBD1 or TRBD2, each matching 5 bases. The receptor comes from a male donor with early-stage non-small cell lung cancer. Sequencing was performed on lung tumor tissue, taken at surgery. The CDR3 here is CASSYGGNTDTQYF. CDR3 sequence (DNA): TGTGCCAGCAGTTACGGGGGAAACACAGATACGCAGTATTTT.